Below are 22 T cell receptor beta chains sequenced from a single sample in a study of shared clonotypes between healthy human individuals. Data came from immunoSEQ multiplex PCR; TCRdb stores just in-frame clones and leaves some out. Here the sample spans some 700,000 clones, 90% being singletons. Material for sequencing was memory CD8+ T cells from PBMCs. Subset: CD45RO+ cells pooled with CCR7-negative TemRA cells. All receptors come from a man in his late teens or twenties in good health. Some clones in this sample may be carry-over from other donors' samples.

This clone was seen more than once but under ten times. A clone one base away is much larger, so this may be a read error. This chain joins TRBV6-6 and TRBJ1-1, with no clear D. From germline, CDR1 is MNHNY and CDR2 SVGAGI (reference sequence). V was cut by 5 bases and J by 0 bases, with 4 bases left in between. The length of the CDR3 is 12 residues. The CDR3 region has the DNA TGTGCCAGCAGTCATATGAACACTGAAGCTTTCTTT. Translating gives CASSHMNTEAFF.

J is TRBJ2-5 and V is TRBV28; no definite D call. V was cut by 0 bases and J by 1 base, with 12 bases left in between. Germline CDR1 MDHEN, CDR2 SYDVKM. The CDR3 has 16 amino acids. The CDR3 spells CASSLWAVSLQETQYF. CDR3 nucleotides: TGTGCCAGCAGTTTATGGGCCGTGAGCCTCCAAGAGACCCAGTACTTC.

The V and J genes are TRBV7-8 and TRBJ1-5; 9 nucleotides agree with TRBD1. This CDR3 is 17 amino acids long. Germline V lookup: CDR1 SGHVS, CDR2 FQNEAQ. Unmatched junction bases numbered 15, after V lost 5 bases and J lost 7 bases. In DNA form, the CDR3 reads TGTGCCAGCAGCACTAGACAGGGGGAGGAACAGGGACAGCCCCAGCATTTT. It yields the protein CASSTRQGEEQGQPQHF.

This clone was seen a handful of times. The chain couples TRBV6-4 to TRBJ2-7; 7 bases line up with TRBD2. CDR3 length equals 15 residues. Germline V CDR1 and CDR2: MRHNA, SNTAGT. The V segment lost 4 bases and the J segment 3 bases; nucleotides outside the gene matches: 9. CDR3 DNA: TGTGCCAGCAGTGTACTAGCGAGTAGTAGCTACGAGCAGTACTTC. Its translation is CASSVLASSSYEQYF.

This clone was observed a few times. The chain couples TRBV5-1 to TRBJ1-1; TRBD1 is a possible D gene (6 bases). This CDR3 is built from 15 residues. The germline CDR1 and CDR2 sequences are SGHRS and YFSETQ. Trimming took 3 bases from V and 8 from J, leaving 20 bases between them. CDR3 sequence: CASSSSAGATQEAFF. The CDR3 DNA reads TGCGCCAGCAGCTCCTCCGCGGGGGCCACGCAGGAAGCTTTCTTT.

The chain is built from TRBV13 and TRBJ1-1; tentative D call: TRBD1 (5 bases). The germline CDR1 and CDR2 sequences are PRHDT and FYEKMQ (reference sequence). CDR3 size: 12 residues. Trimming removed 0 bases from V and 10 bases from J, with 9 bases in between. CDR3 coding DNA: TGTGCCAGCAGCTTAGGAGGCGGGGGAGCTTTCTTT. Translation: CASSLGGGGAFF.

V is TRBV5-5 and J is TRBJ2-7; 11 nucleotides agree with TRBD2. With 4 bases clipped from V and 2 bases from J, the junction kept 8 bases outside the gene matches. The CDR3 has 16 amino acids. CDR1 SGHKS and CDR2 YYEKEE come from the germline V gene (reference sequence). The CDR3 is CASSPEGLAVPYEQYF. CDR3 nucleotides: TGTGCCAGCAGCCCCGAGGGACTAGCGGTGCCCTACGAGCAGTACTTC.

Only a few counts were recorded for this clone. V usage is TRBV29-1 and J usage is TRBJ1-2; 9 nucleotides align to TRBD1. CDR1 is SQVTM, CDR2 ANQGSEA, per germline. V was pared by 5 bases and J by 4 bases, with 2 bases of the junction left unmatched. The CDR3 length is 12 residues. The CDR3 here is CSVTGGSYGYTF. The CDR3 DNA sequence: TGCAGCGTTACAGGGGGCAGCTATGGCTACACCTTC. The full variable domain, its missing parts supplied by reference TRBV29-1 and TRBJ1-2, is SAVISQKPSRDICQRGTSLTIQCQVDSQVTMMFWYRQQPGQSLTLIATANQGSEATYESGFVIDKFPISRPNLTFSTLTVSNMSPEDSSIYLCSVTGGSYGYTFGSGTRLTVV.

This chain joins TRBV7-9 and TRBJ2-2; the D is unclear. CDR1 and CDR2 (germline): SEHNR, FQNEAQ (reference sequence). This CDR3 comprises 17 residues. Trimming took 1 base from V and 2 from J, leaving 14 bases between them. In DNA form, the CDR3 reads TGTGCCAGCAGCTTAGGGGTGGGCAGGCGAAACACCGGGGAGCTGTTTTTT. Protein product: CASSLGVGRRNTGELFF. Complete variable domain (other parts from reference TRBV7-9 and TRBJ2-2): DTGVSQNPRHKITKRGQNVTFRCDPISEHNRLYWYRQTLGQGPEFLTYFQNEAQLEKSRLLSDRFSAERPKGSFSTLEIQRTEQGDSAMYLCASSLGVGRRNTGELFFGEGSRLTVL.

The chain joins TRBV4-1 to TRBJ2-7; 7 bases are a match to TRBD1. The CDR3 is 13 residues long. J gave up 4 bases and V 1 base, and 1 base lay outside the gene matches. Germline V lookup: CDR1 MGHRA, CDR2 YSYEKL. CDR3 loop: CASSQGDRYEQYF. The CDR3 DNA reads as TGCGCCAGCAGCCAAGGGGACAGATACGAGCAGTACTTC.

The chain recombines TRBV6-5 with TRBJ2-1; 8 bases are a match to TRBD2. The V and J ends lost 0 bases and 3 bases, in that order; junction bases with no gene match: 1. In germline, CDR1 is MNHEY, CDR2 SVGAGI. The CDR3 runs to 15 residues. This CDR3 is CASSYSLAGYNEQFF. CDR3 DNA: TGTGCCAGCAGTTACTCGCTAGCGGGCTACAATGAGCAGTTCTTC.

CDR3 loop: CASSLLIMETQYF. DNA for the CDR3: TGTGCCAGTAGTTTGCTGATTATGGAGACCCAGTACTTC. The chain joins TRBV19 to TRBJ2-5; D unclear. This CDR3 region has 13 residues. Per the germline V gene, CDR1 is LNHDA and CDR2 is SQIVND (reference sequence). Trimming cost V 5 bases and J 5 bases, with 12 bases left between them.

V usage is TRBV9 and J usage is TRBJ2-7; D possibly corresponds to TRBD2 (5 bases). The V and J ends lost 0 bases and 2 bases respectively, with 24 bases between them. The CDR3 runs to 19 residues. Germline lookup yields CDR1 SGDLS and CDR2 YYNGEE. Written as DNA, the CDR3 is TGTGCCAGCAGCGTAGAGGGAGAAGTGGGGATTTCTGCACCCTACGAGCAGTACTTC. Residues: CASSVEGEVGISAPYEQYF. The complete variable domain, with remaining parts taken from reference TRBV9 and TRBJ2-7, reads DSGVTQTPKHLITATGQRVTLRCSPRSGDLSVYWYQQSLDQGLQFLIQYYNGEERAKGNILERFSAQQFPDLHSELNLSSLELGDSALYFCASSVEGEVGISAPYEQYFGPGTRLTVT.

Note on this clone: A read error may be the cause here, since a much bigger clone is one base away. The chain combines TRBV5-6 with TRBJ2-7, with 8 bases identical to TRBD1. Trimming removed 0 bases from V and 5 bases from J; junction bases left unmatched: 1. Germline loops: CDR1 SGHDT, CDR2 YYEEEE. The CDR3 has 13 residues. As DNA, the CDR3 is TGTGCCAGCAGCTTGGCCAGGGGGCACGAGCAGTACTTC. Protein product: CASSLARGHEQYF.

This chain uses TRBV5-1 with TRBJ2-7; no reliable D call. The V gene lost 2 bases and the J gene lost 5 bases, with 14 bases spanning the gap. Looked up from germline, CDR1 is SGHRS and CDR2 is YFSETQ. This CDR3 has 14 amino acids. DNA for the CDR3: TGCGCCAGCAGCTTCGGTCCGGGTGGAGACGAGCAGTACTTC. Amino acid sequence: CASSFGPGGDEQYF.

The rearrangement joins TRBV29-1 to TRBJ2-7; 7 nucleotides line up with TRBD1. The V gene end was trimmed by 0 bases and the J gene end by 2 bases; junction bases not matched to a gene: 7. CDR1 is SQVTM, CDR2 ANQGSEA, per germline. This CDR3 comprises 15 residues. CDR3 nucleotide sequence: TGCAGCGTTGAAGACCCGGGACAGATTCCCTACGAGCAGTACTTC. It is translated as CSVEDPGQIPYEQYF.

Here the CDR3 reads CASSLGSYNEQFF. In nucleotides, the CDR3 is TGTGCCAGCAGTCTAGGGTCCTACAATGAGCAGTTCTTC. The V gene is TRBV11-2, the J gene TRBJ2-1; D is unresolved. The germline V gene has CDR1 SGHAT and CDR2 FQNNGV. There are 13 residues in the CDR3. V lost 6 bases and J lost 1, with 7 bases in between.

This clone appeared a few times. The gene calls are TRBV10-1 and TRBJ1-1, with D possibly TRBD1 on 5 matching bases. The ends were cut back, 5 bases at V and 8 bases at J, with 18 bases in the middle. Germline assignment: CDR1 WNHNN and CDR2 SYGVQD (reference sequence). The CDR3 runs to 14 residues. This CDR3 reads CASSPWEGVKEAFF. CDR3 nucleotide sequence: TGCGCCAGCAGTCCGTGGGAAGGGGTGAAGGAAGCTTTCTTT.

As concerns this clone: One base away lies a much larger clone, so this may be a sequencing read error. The V gene is TRBV2, the J gene TRBJ2-1; D is uncertain. Germline CDR1 and CDR2: SNHLY and FYNNEI. V lost 1 base to trimming and J lost 2 bases, with 3 bases between them. The CDR3 loop spans 13 amino acids. The CDR3, as DNA: TGTGCCAGCAGTGAAGGGGCCTACAATGAGCAGTTCTTC. Encoded protein: CASSEGAYNEQFF.

V usage is TRBV4-1 and J usage is TRBJ1-3; D perhaps matches TRBD1 (6 bases). Germline V lookup: CDR1 MGHRA, CDR2 YSYEKL. There are 16 residues in the CDR3. Trimming left V 0 bases short and J 0 bases short, with 9 bases between. CDR3 protein: CASSQDRDISGNTIYF. CDR3 nucleotide sequence: TGCGCCAGCAGCCAAGATAGGGACATCTCTGGAAACACCATATATTTT.

The chain has TRBV7-2 and TRBJ2-1; TRBD2 matches 8 bases. Germline CDR1 SGHTA, CDR2 FQGNSA. The trim removed 4 bases at V and 7 bases at J, leaving 12 bases unmatched. The CDR3 spans 16 residues. CDR3 residues: CASSSSPASGSNEQFF. Written as DNA, the CDR3 is TGTGCCAGCAGCTCGTCCCCCGCTAGCGGGTCAAATGAGCAGTTCTTC.

The V call is TRBV29-1, the J call TRBJ1-4, with TRBD1 as a possible D gene (5 bases). CDR1 SQVTM and CDR2 ANQGSEA come from the germline V gene. This CDR3 region has 11 residues. V lost 5 bases to trimming and J lost 10 bases, with 11 bases between them. CDR3 sequence (DNA): TGCAGCGTTTTCGGGGGGGGAAAACTGTTTTTT. Protein: CSVFGGGKLFF. Looking up the rest from reference TRBV29-1 and TRBJ1-4 gives the full variable domain: SAVISQKPSRDICQRGTSLTIQCQVDSQVTMMFWYRQQPGQSLTLIATANQGSEATYESGFVIDKFPISRPNLTFSTLTVSNMSPEDSSIYLCSVFGGGKLFFGSGTQLSVL.